This T cell receptor beta chain was profiled in a study of control samples from healthy donors and cancer patients. To note about this clone: Because the CDR3 is missing its conserved closing phenylalanine or tryptophan, this is likely a read error.

Clones were read by immunoSEQ multiplex PCR, and TCRdb kept only the in-frame ones, dropping some. The repertoire has roughly 130,000 clones, about 91% of them found once; the top ten carry roughly 8.8%. The material sequenced was blood. This receptor was obtained from a man aged 18 to 35 in good health.

Here the CDR3 DNA reads TGTGCCAGTAGTAGAACAGGGCCAGGGTCACCCCTCCACCTT. This codes for CASSRTGPGSPLHL. J is TRBJ1-6 and V is TRBV19; possibly TRBD1 for D (6 bases). Trimming left V 4 bases short and J 10 bases short, with 14 bases between. Germline CDR1 reads LNHDA; CDR2 reads SQIVND (reference sequence). The CDR3 consists of 14 residues.